The sequence of this TCR beta chain was determined in a study of Ad26.COV2.S vaccination and SARS-CoV-2 variants. Here immunoSEQ multiplex PCR was the method, and the copy in TCRdb shows in-frame clones only, minus some. The sample lists around 450,000 clones; more than 75% were seen once. V was clipped by 2 bases and J by 1 base, with 14 bases between them. This CDR3 has 17 residues. Per the germline V gene, CDR1 is SEHNR and CDR2 is FQNEAQ (reference sequence). Stated treatment: over 15 received Ad26.COV2.S at low or high dose, single or two shots; roughly 5 received placebo; per-sample allocation not given. Samples were taken on day 63 after the first vaccine or placebo injection.

The clonotype was recovered from a person between 18 and 65 years old who received the Ad26.COV2.S COVID-19 vaccine or a placebo. This chain uses TRBV7-9 with TRBJ2-2; D may be TRBD2 (6 bases). The sample was peripheral blood, taken in a trial of Ad26.COV2.S vaccine versus placebo. CDR3 coding DNA: TGTGCCAGCAGCTTAAGAGGTGGAGGGCTGAACACCGGGGAGCTGTTTTTT. Encoded protein: CASSLRGGGLNTGELFF.